This is a list of T cell receptor beta chains from one sample in a study of T cells in localized non-small cell lung cancer. Clones were read by immunoSEQ multiplex PCR, and TCRdb kept only the in-frame ones, dropping some. The repertoire has 70,000 or so clones, 70% to 85% of them found once; the top ten carry 1% to 1.5%. The sequences come from peripheral blood, collected before any cancer treatment. These receptors were taken from an older female donor with stage I lung adenocarcinoma. The CDR3 runs from the conserved cysteine through the conserved F or W. A D gene is named only where the DNA matches it firmly. Part of the rows lack a size; the others show once, few, many or a class for expanded clones.

NA	TRBD2	TRBJ2-2	TRBV7-2	TGTGCCAGCAGCTCCCGAGTCAGCGGGAGGGCGGGCGGGGAGCTGTTTTTT	CASSSRVSGRAGGELFF
few	NA	TRBJ2-1	TRBV20-1	TGCAGTGCGGGGACTGTTTTGGAGCAGTTCTTC	CSAGTVLEQFF
NA	TRBD1	TRBJ1-1	TRBV19	TGTGCCAGTACTCCCTCAGGGGACAGGGTGGTGACTGAAGCTTTCTTT	CASTPSGDRVVTEAFF
once	NA	TRBJ2-3	TRBV7-2	TGTGCCAGCAGCCACGACAGGAGCACAGATACGCAGTATTTT	CASSHDRSTDTQYF
few	TRBD2	TRBJ2-3	TRBV5-4	TGTGCCAGCAGCCCGACCCCTAGCGGGGAGAGAGTCGCAGATACGCAGTATTTT	CASSPTPSGERVADTQYF
NA	NA	TRBJ1-6	TRBV15	TGTGCCACCCGGCCTTCAGCTGGCTCCTATAATTCACCCCTCCACTTT	CATRPSAGSYNSPLHF
NA	NA	TRBJ1-1	TRBV10-2	TGCGCCAGCAGTAGGGGACAGAACACTGAAGCTTTCTTT	CASSRGQNTEAFF
once	NA	TRBJ2-1	TRBV9	TGTGCCAGCAGCGTAGGGTGGCAGGGGGAGCAGTTCTTC	CASSVGWQGEQFF
NA	NA	TRBJ2-3	TRBV4-3	TGCGCCAGCAGCCAAGATTTTACGGACCAGGGCGCAGATACGCAGTATTTT	CASSQDFTDQGADTQYF
NA	NA	TRBJ1-5	TRBV7-2	TGTGCCAGCAGCTTAGACAGGGATAGCAATCAGCCCCAGCATTTT	CASSLDRDSNQPQHF
NA	TRBD1	TRBJ2-5	TRBV5-1	TGCGCCAGCAGCGCAGGGACAGGTGGGCAAGAGACCCAGTACTTC	CASSAGTGGQETQYF
NA	NA	TRBJ1-1	TRBV19	TGTGCCAGTAAGGACAGCTTCAACACTGAAGCTTTCTTT	CASKDSFNTEAFF
NA	TRBD2	TRBJ2-7	TRBV9	TGTGCCAGCAGCCCAACTAGCGGGGCCTCCTACGAGCAGTACTTC	CASSPTSGASYEQYF
NA	TRBD1	TRBJ2-5	TRBV5-1	TGCGCCAGCAGCTTCGGGACAGGGTCGCAAGAGACCCAGTACTTC	CASSFGTGSQETQYF
few	TRBD1	TRBJ2-1	TRBV28	TGTGCCAGCAGTTCGACAGGGGGCACGGAGCCGTACAATGAGCAGTTCTTC	CASSSTGGTEPYNEQFF
NA	NA	TRBJ2-1	TRBV7-2	TGTGCCAGCAGCCCGCCGGGCAATGAGCAGTTCTTC	CASSPPGNEQFF
NA	NA	TRBJ1-3	TRBV11-2	TGTGCCAGCAGCTTAGGGACAGTCTCTGGAAACACCATATATTTT	CASSLGTVSGNTIYF
once	NA	TRBJ2-5	TRBV11-2	TGTGCCAGCAGCCAGAACCAAGGGGTTGTGCGGGAGACCCAGTACTTC	CASSQNQGVVRETQYF
NA	TRBD2	TRBJ2-2	TRBV5-1	TGCGCCAGCAGCTTGCCTAGCGGGGGCCCGAACACCGGGGAGCTGTTTTTT	CASSLPSGGPNTGELFF
NA	NA	TRBJ2-7	TRBV28	TGTGCCAGCAGTTTGCGGCACCTCTACGAGCAGTACTTC	CASSLRHLYEQYF
NA	NA	TRBJ1-6	TRBV4-3	TGCGCCAGCAGCCGAAGCGGGTCAGGGAGCTCCTATAATTCACCCCTCCACTTT	CASSRSGSGSSYNSPLHF
NA	NA	TRBJ2-5	TRBV7-2	TGTGCCAGCAGCTCCATTTCCTTTGGCGGGGAGACCCAGTACTTC	CASSSISFGGETQYF
once	TRBD2	TRBJ2-3	TRBV18	TGTGCCAGCTCACTCGGACTAGCGGGAGCAGATACGCAGTATTTT	CASSLGLAGADTQYF
NA	NA	TRBJ1-2	TRBV19	TGTGCCAGTAGTCCGGGGGGCTATGGCTACACCTTC	CASSPGGYGYTF
NA	NA	TRBJ1-1	TRBV7-8	TGTGCCAGCAGCCCCGCCCCCTGGGACGCTTCAGAAGCTTTCTTT	CASSPAPWDASEAFF
NA	NA	TRBJ2-3	TRBV5-4	TGTGCCAGCAGCATCGACCAACCAGGAGGGGCAGATACGCAGTATTTT	CASSIDQPGGADTQYF
NA	NA	TRBJ2-3	TRBV5-1	TGCGCCAGCAGCTTATTAGGTTTTAGCGATACGCAGTATTTT	CASSLLGFSDTQYF
NA	NA	TRBJ2-1	TRBV7-2	TGTGCCAGCAGCACTCAGGGCTTGGAACAGTTCTTC	CASSTQGLEQFF
once	NA	TRBJ2-7	TRBV14	TGTGCCAGCAGTCGCCTAGGGGGTGCGGTCGAGCAGTACTTC	CASSRLGGAVEQYF
NA	NA	TRBJ2-3	TRBV21-1	TGTGCCAGCAGCGTCCGGGACAGGGAAAGGTGGGATACGCAGTATTTT	CASSVRDRERWDTQYF
NA	NA	TRBJ2-7	TRBV7-2	TGTGCCAGCAGCTACCCCCTGGCAGAGCAGTACTTC	CASSYPLAEQYF
NA	TRBD2	TRBJ2-1	TRBV4-3	TGCGCCAGCAGCCGAGAGAGCGGGAGGCAATACAATGAGCAGTTCTTC	CASSRESGRQYNEQFF